This is a list of T cell receptor beta chains from one sample in a study of control samples from healthy donors and cancer patients. TCRdb keeps only in-frame clones here, not all; method: immunoSEQ multiplex PCR. This table holds some 100,000 clones, about 89% found once. Source material: blood. These receptors were taken from a woman between 50 and 59 years old in good health. CDR3s include the opening cysteine and the closing phenylalanine or tryptophan. The D gene is left open where the match is weak. The size field is filled for only some rows; it gives once, few, many or a size class.

cdr3_aa | cdr3_nt | clone_size | v_call | d_call | j_call
CASSQHRPRTGNTIYF | TGCGCCAGCAGCCAACACAGGCCTCGGACCGGAAACACCATATATTTT | - | TRBV4-3 | - | TRBJ1-3
CASSLLYMTSGRTDTRYF | TGTGCCAGCAGCTTACTATACATGACTAGCGGGAGAACAGATACGCGGTATTTT | - | TRBV7-9 | TRBD2 | TRBJ2-3
CASSLWSSYEQFF | TGTGCCAGCAGCCTGTGGAGCTCGTACGAGCAGTTCTTC | - | TRBV7-3 | - | TRBJ2-1
CASSESGARNTEAFF | TGTGCCAGCAGTGAATCCGGCGCCCGGAACACTGAAGCTTTCTTT | few | TRBV2 | - | TRBJ1-1
CASSLGPLARANVLTF | TGTGCCAGCAGCTTAGGACCCTTAGCTAGGGCCAACGTCCTGACTTTC | - | TRBV11-2 | - | TRBJ2-6
CASSLSAGGRGETQYF | TGTGCCAGCAGCTTAAGCGCGGGGGGTCGAGGGGAGACCCAGTACTTC | once | TRBV11-3 | TRBD2 | TRBJ2-5
CASSFRTSGSETQYF | TGTGCCAGCAGCTTTCGGACTAGCGGGAGTGAGACCCAGTACTTC | - | TRBV11-1 | TRBD2 | TRBJ2-5
CASSSESSGNQPQHF | TGTGCCAGCAGCTCGGAGAGCTCGGGCAATCAGCCCCAGCATTTT | few | TRBV7-9 | - | TRBJ1-5
CASSLVGQVNTGELFF | TGTGCCAGCAGCTTAGTGGGACAGGTGAACACCGGGGAGCTGTTTTTT | - | TRBV11-3 | TRBD1 | TRBJ2-2
CASSGGTSDTQYF | TGTGCCAGCAGCGGGGGGACCTCCGATACGCAGTATTTT | - | TRBV6-4 | TRBD2 | TRBJ2-3